A selection of T cell receptor beta chains follows, all from one sample in a study of OX40 agonist ivuxolimab in advanced cancers. Profiling relied on immunoSEQ multiplex PCR, and the TCRdb table lists in-frame clones only, not all of them. Of about 83,000 clones in the sample, approximately 85% were seen once. Here the sequenced sample was CD4+ or CD8+ T cells sorted from blood, taken in a trial of the OX40 agonist ivuxolimab. The receptor source for this set is an adult with an advanced solid tumor such as melanoma, head and neck, liver or kidney cancer. Both conserved end residues are part of each CDR3. The D gene is left open where the match is weak. Only part of the rows carry a size: once, few, many, or a class if the clone is expanded.

V gene: TRBV28; J gene: TRBJ2-7; D gene: TRBD1; CDR3 length: 15; clone size: -; CDR3 protein: CASSSPGQGDYEQYF; CDR3 DNA: TGTGCCAGCAGTTCCCCGGGACAGGGCGACTACGAGCAGTACTTC
V gene: TRBV6-6; J gene: TRBJ1-1; D gene: -; CDR3 length: 14; clone size: -; CDR3 protein: CASSYSNGDTEAFF; CDR3 DNA: TGTGCCAGCAGTTACTCGAACGGGGACACTGAAGCTTTCTTT
V gene: TRBV6-5; J gene: TRBJ1-2; D gene: -; CDR3 length: 15; clone size: -; CDR3 protein: CASRTDGAFGYGYTF; CDR3 DNA: TGTGCCAGCAGAACGGACGGGGCGTTTGGCTATGGCTACACCTTC
V gene: TRBV30; J gene: TRBJ1-5; D gene: -; CDR3 length: 13; clone size: -; CDR3 protein: CAWSQGLEQPQHF; CDR3 DNA: TGTGCCTGGAGTCAGGGGCTGGAGCAGCCCCAGCATTTT
V gene: TRBV5-6; J gene: TRBJ2-3; D gene: -; CDR3 length: 16; clone size: once; CDR3 protein: CASSLISSESTDTQYF; CDR3 DNA: TGTGCCAGCAGCTTAATCTCCTCCGAAAGCACAGATACGCAGTATTTT
V gene: TRBV5-1; J gene: TRBJ1-1; D gene: -; CDR3 length: 14; clone size: -; CDR3 protein: CASSLAGRNTEAFF; CDR3 DNA: TGCGCCAGCAGCTTGGCAGGCAGGAACACTGAAGCTTTCTTT
V gene: TRBV7-3; J gene: TRBJ2-2; D gene: -; CDR3 length: 15; clone size: -; CDR3 protein: CASSPLQGNTGELFF; CDR3 DNA: TGTGCCAGCAGCCCTTTACAGGGAAACACCGGGGAGCTGTTTTTT
V gene: TRBV10-3; J gene: TRBJ2-7; D gene: TRBD1; CDR3 length: 14; clone size: -; CDR3 protein: CAIRGGQGANEQYF; CDR3 DNA: TGTGCCATCAGGGGGGGACAGGGGGCTAACGAGCAGTACTTC
V gene: TRBV5-4; J gene: TRBJ2-5; D gene: -; CDR3 length: 15; clone size: -; CDR3 protein: CASSSRDADRETQYF; CDR3 DNA: TGTGCCAGCAGCTCCCGGGACGCCGATAGGGAGACCCAGTACTTC
V gene: TRBV7-3; J gene: TRBJ2-3; D gene: -; CDR3 length: 14; clone size: once; CDR3 protein: CASSLIGAADTQYF; CDR3 DNA: TGTGCCAGCAGCTTAATAGGTGCAGCAGATACGCAGTATTTT
V gene: TRBV19; J gene: TRBJ1-3; D gene: -; CDR3 length: 15; clone size: -; CDR3 protein: CASSIQIERGNTIYF; CDR3 DNA: TGTGCCAGTAGTATCCAGATCGAACGGGGAAACACCATATATTTT
V gene: TRBV5-1; J gene: TRBJ2-2; D gene: TRBD2; CDR3 length: 18; clone size: -; CDR3 protein: CASSFVRSGGGVTGELFF; CDR3 DNA: TGCGCCAGCAGCTTTGTACGAAGCGGGGGAGGAGTCACCGGGGAGCTGTTTTTT
V gene: TRBV9; J gene: TRBJ2-3; D gene: TRBD2; CDR3 length: 20; clone size: -; CDR3 protein: CASSPRAGLAGDVSTDTQYF; CDR3 DNA: TGTGCCAGCAGCCCCCGGGCGGGGCTAGCGGGGGACGTAAGCACAGATACGCAGTATTTT
V gene: TRBV12-5; J gene: TRBJ2-7; D gene: TRBD2; CDR3 length: 15; clone size: few; CDR3 protein: CASGSGGLSSYEQYF; CDR3 DNA: TGTGCTAGTGGTAGCGGGGGGCTAAGCTCCTACGAGCAGTACTTC
V gene: TRBV5-1; J gene: TRBJ2-1; D gene: -; CDR3 length: 15; clone size: -; CDR3 protein: CASSLDSGGYNEQFF; CDR3 DNA: TGCGCCAGCAGCTTGGATAGTGGCGGCTACAATGAGCAGTTCTTC
V gene: TRBV19; J gene: TRBJ1-5; D gene: -; CDR3 length: 15; clone size: -; CDR3 protein: CASSIEGTNNQPQHF; CDR3 DNA: TGTGCCAGTAGTATAGAGGGGACAAATAATCAGCCCCAGCATTTT
V gene: TRBV5-6; J gene: TRBJ2-7; D gene: -; CDR3 length: 12; clone size: -; CDR3 protein: CASSLYGYEQYF; CDR3 DNA: TGTGCCAGCAGCTTGTATGGGTACGAGCAGTACTTC
V gene: TRBV5-3; J gene: TRBJ1-6; D gene: -; CDR3 length: 15; clone size: -; CDR3 protein: CASPILAGLDSPLHF; CDR3 DNA: TGTGCCAGCCCTATCTTGGCAGGGCTTGATTCACCCCTCCACTTT
V gene: TRBV7-9; J gene: TRBJ2-5; D gene: -; CDR3 length: 14; clone size: -; CDR3 protein: CASSFGQKQETQYF; CDR3 DNA: TGTGCCAGCAGCTTTGGGCAGAAACAAGAGACCCAGTACTTC
V gene: TRBV7-9; J gene: TRBJ2-7; D gene: -; CDR3 length: 16; clone size: -; CDR3 protein: CASSKLGGPSPYEQYF; CDR3 DNA: TGTGCTAGCAGCAAATTGGGGGGCCCGTCCCCCTACGAGCAGTACTTC
V gene: TRBV11-2; J gene: TRBJ1-3; D gene: TRBD1; CDR3 length: 15; clone size: few; CDR3 protein: CASSFSTGSGNTIYF; CDR3 DNA: TGTGCCAGCAGCTTCTCGACAGGGAGCGGAAACACCATATATTTT
V gene: TRBV7-3; J gene: TRBJ2-2; D gene: -; CDR3 length: 16; clone size: -; CDR3 protein: CASSLTSPSFGGELFF; CDR3 DNA: TGTGCCAGCAGCTTAACGTCGCCGTCCTTCGGTGGGGAGCTGTTTTTT
V gene: TRBV30; J gene: TRBJ1-1; D gene: TRBD1; CDR3 length: 12; clone size: -; CDR3 protein: CAGGQGGTEAFF; CDR3 DNA: TGTGCCGGGGGACAGGGGGGCACTGAAGCTTTCTTT
V gene: TRBV27; J gene: TRBJ2-3; D gene: TRBD2; CDR3 length: 18; clone size: -; CDR3 protein: CASSLSGGTRFAQYVQYF; CDR3 DNA: TGTGCCAGCAGTCTTAGCGGGGGGACACGATTTGCCCAGTACGTGCAGTATTTT
V gene: TRBV18; J gene: TRBJ2-3; D gene: -; CDR3 length: 14; clone size: -; CDR3 protein: CASSPNPRTDTQYF; CDR3 DNA: TGTGCCAGCTCACCAAACCCACGCACAGATACGCAGTATTTT